This T cell receptor beta chain was captured in a study of T cells after yellow fever vaccination. TCRdb re-called the 5' RACE reads through MiXCR, storing one row per CDR3 protein. The sample has some 320,000 distinct CDR3 sequences, 7.5% to 9.5% seen once. This clonotype was detected ten times or more. Trimming cost V 3 bases and J 6 bases, with 15 bases left between them. This CDR3 is 14 amino acids long. Germline V gene sequence: CDR1 SGHNT, CDR2 YYREEE (reference sequence). The sequencing here drew on CD4+ T cells sorted from PBMCs, taken 5 days after the yellow fever booster vaccination. The V and J genes are TRBV5-4 and TRBJ1-1; D gene unclear. This sequence originates from a man aged 18 to 30 who received the YFV17D yellow fever vaccine. As DNA, the CDR3 is TGTGCCAGCAGCTCCCCCTCCCGCCCCCCTGAAGCTTTCTTT. This translates into CASSSPSRPPEAFF.